These 20 T cell receptor beta chains originate from one sample sequenced in a study of tumor and adjacent non-tumor tissue in lung cancer (dated by TCRdb to between 2017 and 2018). RNA was isolated from bulk unsorted tissue, and RNA quality was assessed with a NanoDrop ND-1000 and an Agilent 2100. The receptor library was made with multiplex PCR. Instrument used: Illumina HiSeq 2500. TCRbeta libraries were constructed through three rounds of nested PCR with primers (Table S4) according to protocols adapted from ARM-PCR. Using fastp trimming at Q25 and MiXCR clonotype assembly, TCRdb reanalyzed the public sequencing data and kept in-frame beta chains. A single entry per CDR3 protein holds the most common genes and DNA from its merged rows. Here the sample has roughly 120,000 distinct CDR3 sequences; around 80% occur a single time. Around a third of the sample lies in the top ten. The specimen was lung tumor tissue. All receptors derive from a woman aged 55-69 years with non-small cell lung cancer.

With respect to this clonotype: An end of the junction differs from the germline gene, which may be a read error. J is TRBJ1-1 and V is TRBV29-1; D is unresolved. Germline V gene sequence: CDR1 SQVTM, CDR2 ANQGSEA. The CDR3 extends over 12 amino acids. As DNA, the CDR3 is TGCAGCATCCGTAATTTGAACACTGAAACTTTATTT. Its translation: CSIRNLNTETLF.

The table lists this clonotype with many counts. This chain links TRBV6-5 with TRBJ2-2; D is undetermined. Germline V CDR1 and CDR2: MNHEY, SVGAGI. Trimming removed 5 bases at V and 3 bases at J, with 4 bases between. The CDR3 contains 12 residues. The CDR3: CASSRDTGELFF. In DNA form, the CDR3 reads TGTGCCAGCAGTCGGGACACCGGGGAGCTGTTTTTT.

This clonotype was seen once. The chain carries TRBV28 and TRBJ2-7; D gene unclear. The CDR3 runs to 11 residues. The germline V gene has CDR1 MDHEN and CDR2 SYDVKM. The germline V and J ends were trimmed by 2 bases and 12 bases, with 11 bases remaining between them. The CDR3 loop is CASSLLGYGYF. The CDR3 bases are TGTGCCAGCAGTTTACTTGGATATGGGTACTTC.

This clonotype was seen ten or more times. The chain uses TRBV4-3 and TRBJ2-7; D not resolved. Per germline, CDR1 LGHNA and CDR2 YSLEER. The ends were cut back, 0 bases at V and 7 bases at J, with 13 bases in the middle. There are 14 residues in the CDR3. This CDR3 reads CASSQEMVLPEQYF. CDR3 DNA sequence: TGCGCCAGCAGCCAAGAAATGGTTCTTCCAGAGCAGTACTTC.

Comment on this clonotype: A much larger clone differs by one base, so this may be a read error. The chain couples TRBV28 to TRBJ1-2; no reliable D call. The CDR3 is made up of 18 amino acids. V was cut by 4 bases and J by 3 bases, with 24 bases left in between. Germline values: CDR1 MDHEN, CDR2 SYDVKM. In DNA, the CDR3 is TGTGCCAGCAGTTCCCCCGTGGGCAGGACCCCTTTTCACTATGGCTACACCTTC. It is translated as CASSSPVGRTPFHYGYTF.

As regards this clonotype: This may be a read error, as it is one base from a much larger clone. The V call is TRBV6-5, the J call TRBJ1-5; tentative D call: TRBD1 (5 bases). Per germline, CDR1 MNHEY and CDR2 SVGAGI. CDR3 length equals 14 residues. This chain's CDR3 is CTSSSGIGNQPQHF. CDR3 sequence (DNA): TGTACCAGCAGTTCAGGGATTGGCAATCAGCCCCAGCATTTT.

Comment on this clonotype: Its ends do not fully match the called genes, so a read error is possible. The chain joins TRBV11-2 to TRBJ1-1; D is unresolved. In germline, CDR1 is SGHAT, CDR2 FQNNGV. The CDR3 is 14 residues long. The CDR3 loop is CASSLAKGNTETFF. The CDR3 nucleotides are TGTGCCAGCAGCTTAGCGAAGGGAAACACTGAAACTTTCTTT.

With respect to this clonotype: A junction boundary mismatches the germline segment, possibly from a read error. The rearrangement uses TRBV5-1 and TRBJ1-6; tentatively, D is TRBD1 (5 bases). Germline V lookup: CDR1 SGHRS, CDR2 YFSETQ. The CDR3 runs 13 residues. The CDR3 bases are TGCGCCAGCAACTTGACAGAGAATTCACCCCTCCACTTT. This gives the protein CASNLTENSPLHF.

Only one count was recorded for this clonotype. This may be a read error, as it is one base from a much larger clone. A read error is likely, as this CDR3 ends without the conserved phenylalanine or tryptophan. The rearrangement links TRBV6-2 or TRBV6-3 to TRBJ1-5; 7 bases line up with TRBD1. Germline CDR1 is MNHEY and CDR2 is SVGEGT. V was pared by 5 bases and J by 5 bases, with 6 bases of the junction left unmatched. CDR3 length equals 14 residues. CDR3 protein: CASSDREGYQPQHL. In DNA, the CDR3 is TGTGCCAGCAGTGACAGGGAAGGTTATCAGCCCCAGCATTTA.

Points on this clonotype: The junction differs from germline at one of its ends, possibly a read error. V gene TRBV12-3 or TRBV12-4 combines with J gene TRBJ1-1; D is unresolved. This CDR3 comprises 16 residues. CDR3 amino acids: CVSSLALSVRYTEAFF. Written as DNA, the CDR3 is TGTGTCAGCAGTCTCGCCTTGTCGGTACGCTACACAGAAGCTTTCTTT.

Comment on this clonotype: An end of the junction differs from the germline gene, which may be a read error. This sequence joins TRBV20-1 and TRBJ2-3, with no clear D. CDR3 length: 14 residues. Germline loops: CDR1 DFQATT, CDR2 SNEGSKA (reference sequence). CDR3 in DNA: TGCTGTGCTAGGGAAGGGCTTAGCACAGATACGCAGTATTTT. Its protein is CCAREGLSTDTQYF.

As to this clonotype: The junction shows a germline mismatch at one end, possibly a read error. The genes are TRBV6-5 and TRBJ1-1; D uncertain. Germline lookup yields CDR1 MNHEY and CDR2 SVGAGI. The CDR3 is 14 amino acids. CDR3 DNA sequence: TGTTCCAGGAGATCCCAGCGTCAAAACACTGAAGCTTTCTTT. Translating gives CSRRSQRQNTEAFF.

This chain joins TRBV28 and TRBJ2-5, with 7 bases identical to TRBD1. V dropped 6 bases and J dropped 5; count of bases not matched to a gene: 9. Germline CDR1 reads MDHEN; CDR2 reads SYDVKM. There are 14 residues in the CDR3. The CDR3 spells CASRGRQGQETQYF. The CDR3 region has the DNA TGTGCCAGCAGAGGGAGACAGGGACAGGAGACCCAGTACTTC.

The chain joins TRBV29-1 to TRBJ2-7; unclear D gene. Germline V gene sequence: CDR1 SQVTM, CDR2 ANQGSEA. This CDR3 contains 12 residues. Trimming pared 4 bases from V and 2 bases from J, leaving 9 bases between. The CDR3 loop reads CSVADGPYEQYF. CDR3 bases: TGCAGCGTTGCTGACGGACCCTACGAGCAGTACTTC.

Comment on this clonotype: It is likely a read error, because the conserved phenylalanine at the end of the CDR3 is missing. This sequence joins TRBV6-2 or TRBV6-3 and TRBJ1-1; D may be TRBD1 (5 bases). Trimming shortened V by 2 bases and J by 1 base, and 8 bases separated the two germline ends. The CDR3 sequence is 14 residues long. Germline CDR1 MNHEY, CDR2 SVGEGT. The CDR3 is CASSYHTGNTEAFL. CDR3 nucleotides: TGTGCCAGCAGTTACCATACAGGGAACACTGAAGCTTTCCTT.

This clonotype was counted ten times or more. The V gene is TRBV12-3 or TRBV12-4, the J gene TRBJ2-2; TRBD1 matches at 7 bases. CDR3 length equals 14 residues. J lost 2 bases, V lost 8 bases, and 5 bases had no gene match. The CDR3 loop reads CASGRTGNTGELFF. As DNA, the CDR3 is TGTGCCAGCGGCCGGACAGGCAACACCGGGGAGCTGTTTTTT.

This clonotype was observed a single time. Germline is not matched at one junction end, which may reflect a read error. The chain recombines TRBV11-2 with TRBJ2-1; 7 bases align to TRBD2. This CDR3 spans 15 amino acids. Germline CDR1 is SGHAT and CDR2 is FQNNGV. The CDR3 spells CARSFGLGEGNVQFF. The CDR3 region has the DNA TGTGCCAGGAGCTTCGGACTAGGGGAGGGAAATGTGCAGTTCTTC.

About this clonotype: This may be a read error: a much more frequent sequence differs by one nucleotide. The chain recombines TRBV20-1 with TRBJ2-1; 12 positions match TRBD2. The CDR3 is 15 residues long. The V and J ends lost 6 bases and 5 bases, in that order; junction bases with no gene match: 8. The germline gives CDR1 DFQATT, CDR2 SNEGSKA (reference sequence). The CDR3 nucleotides read TGCAGTGCCCATAGGACTAGCGGGGCTGACAATGAGCAGTTCTTC. It is translated as CSAHRTSGADNEQFF.

A word on this clonotype: Because it lacks the conserved phenylalanine or tryptophan at the end, this CDR3 is likely a read error. V gene TRBV11-2 combines with J gene TRBJ1-6; D unclear. The germline V gene has CDR1 SGHAT and CDR2 FQNNGV. CDR3 size: 14 residues. The chain's CDR3 is CTSSLEASNSALHY. The DNA of the CDR3 is TGTACCAGCAGCTTAGAAGCAAGTAATTCAGCCCTCCACTAT.

With respect to this clonotype: A much larger clone lies one base from this, so it may be a read error. This chain connects TRBV20-1 to TRBJ1-6, with 8 nucleotides matching TRBD1. Germline CDR1 reads DFQATT; CDR2 reads SNEGSKA (reference sequence). The CDR3 covers 16 residues. The ends lost 0 bases at V and 11 bases at J; junction bases unmatched: 12. The CDR3, as DNA: TGCAGTGCTAGAGATTTATCCAGACAGGGGAATCCACCCCTCCACTTT. It specifies CSARDLSRQGNPPLHF.